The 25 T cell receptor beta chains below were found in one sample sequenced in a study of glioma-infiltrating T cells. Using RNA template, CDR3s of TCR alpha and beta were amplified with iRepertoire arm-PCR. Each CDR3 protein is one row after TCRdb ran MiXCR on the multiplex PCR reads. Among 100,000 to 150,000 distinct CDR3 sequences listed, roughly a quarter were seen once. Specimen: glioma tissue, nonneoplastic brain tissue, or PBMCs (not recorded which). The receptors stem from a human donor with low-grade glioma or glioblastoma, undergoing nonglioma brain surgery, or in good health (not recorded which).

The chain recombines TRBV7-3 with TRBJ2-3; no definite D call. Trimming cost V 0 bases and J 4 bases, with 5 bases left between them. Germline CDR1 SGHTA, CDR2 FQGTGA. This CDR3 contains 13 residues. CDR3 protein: CASSLTVPDTQYF. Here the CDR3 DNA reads TGTGCCAGCAGCTTAACGGTTCCAGATACGCAGTATTTT.

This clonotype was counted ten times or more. The CDR3 DNA is TGTGCCAGCAGCCTCGGACAGGCGTACACTGAAGCTTTCTTT. Residues: CASSLGQAYTEAFF. The chain carries TRBV6-1 and TRBJ1-1; 7 nucleotides line up with TRBD1. The germline V gene encodes CDR1 MNHNS and CDR2 SASEGT. With V trimmed by 6 bases and J by 3 bases, 7 bases remained unmatched. The CDR3 runs 14 residues.

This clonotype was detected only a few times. CDR3 coding DNA: TGTGCCAGCAGCTTCGAGGGGTCCCACACCGGGGAGCTGTTTTTT. Encoded protein: CASSFEGSHTGELFF. This chain links TRBV11-2 with TRBJ2-2; D is perhaps TRBD1 or TRBD2 (5 bases each). The CDR3 loop spans 15 amino acids. The germline gives CDR1 SGHAT, CDR2 FQNNGV. Between the trimmed V and J ends, which lost 3 bases and 3 bases, there was a span of 11 bases.

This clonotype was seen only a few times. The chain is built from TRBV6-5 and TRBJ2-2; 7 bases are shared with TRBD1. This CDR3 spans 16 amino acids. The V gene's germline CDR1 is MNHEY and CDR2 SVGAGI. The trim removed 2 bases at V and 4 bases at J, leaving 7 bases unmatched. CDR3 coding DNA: TGTGCCAGCAGTTACGTATTACAGGGGCCCACCGGGGAGCTGTTTTTT. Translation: CASSYVLQGPTGELFF.

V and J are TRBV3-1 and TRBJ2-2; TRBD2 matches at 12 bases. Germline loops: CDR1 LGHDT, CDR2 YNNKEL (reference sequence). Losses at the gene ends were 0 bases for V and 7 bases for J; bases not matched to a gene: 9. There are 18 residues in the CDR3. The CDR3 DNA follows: TGTGCCAGCAGCCAAGAGAGTCCTAGCGGGGGGGCTATCGGGGAGCTGTTTTTT. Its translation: CASSQESPSGGAIGELFF. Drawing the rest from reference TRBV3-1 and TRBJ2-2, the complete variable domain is DTAVSQTPKYLVTQMGNDKSIKCEQNLGHDTMYWYKQDSKKFLKIMFSYNNKELIINETVPNRFSPKSPDKAHLNLHINSLELGDSAVYFCASSQESPSGGAIGELFFGEGSRLTVL.

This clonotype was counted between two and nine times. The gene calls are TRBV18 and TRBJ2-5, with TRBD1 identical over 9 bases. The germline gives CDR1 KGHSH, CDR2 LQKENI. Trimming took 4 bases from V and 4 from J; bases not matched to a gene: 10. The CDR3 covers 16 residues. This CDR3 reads CASSHSGTGTGETQYF. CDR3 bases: TGTGCCAGCTCACACTCCGGGACAGGGACGGGAGAGACCCAGTACTTC.

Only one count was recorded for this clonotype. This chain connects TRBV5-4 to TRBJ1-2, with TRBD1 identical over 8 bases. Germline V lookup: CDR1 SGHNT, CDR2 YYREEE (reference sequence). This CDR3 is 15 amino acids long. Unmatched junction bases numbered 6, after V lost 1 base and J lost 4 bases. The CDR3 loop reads CASSLSRTGSYGYTF. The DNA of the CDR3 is TGTGCCAGCAGCTTGAGCCGGACAGGGAGCTATGGCTACACCTTC.

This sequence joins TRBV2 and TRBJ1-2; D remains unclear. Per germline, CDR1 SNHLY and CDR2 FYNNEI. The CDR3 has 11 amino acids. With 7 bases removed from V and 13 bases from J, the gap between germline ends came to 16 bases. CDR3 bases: TGTGCCAGCAAATCCTCCCTTCGGACCACCTTC. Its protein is CASKSSLRTTF. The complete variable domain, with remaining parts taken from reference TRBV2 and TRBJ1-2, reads EPEVTQTPSHQVTQMGQEVILRCVPISNHLYFYWYRQILGQKVEFLVSFYNNEISEKSEIFDDQFSVERPDGSNFTLKIRSTKLEDSAMYFCASKSSLRTTFGSGTRLTVV.

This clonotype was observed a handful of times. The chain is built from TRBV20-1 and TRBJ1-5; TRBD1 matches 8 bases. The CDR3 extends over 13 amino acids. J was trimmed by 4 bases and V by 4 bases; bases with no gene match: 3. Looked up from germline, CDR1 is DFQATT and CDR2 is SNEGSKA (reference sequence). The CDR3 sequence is CSAIRTGNQPQHF. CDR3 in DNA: TGCAGTGCTATCAGGACAGGGAATCAGCCCCAGCATTTT.

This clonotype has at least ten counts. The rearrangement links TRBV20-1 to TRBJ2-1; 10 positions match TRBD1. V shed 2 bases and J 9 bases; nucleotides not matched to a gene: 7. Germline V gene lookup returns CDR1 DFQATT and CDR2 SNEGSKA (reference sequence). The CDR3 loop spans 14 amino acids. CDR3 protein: CSARPGTGVGEQFF. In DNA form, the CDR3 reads TGCAGTGCTAGACCCGGGACAGGGGTGGGTGAGCAGTTCTTC.

CDR3 in amino acids: CATTDGNTEAFF. The DNA of the CDR3 is TGTGCCACTACGGACGGGAACACTGAAGCTTTCTTT. This chain joins TRBV19 and TRBJ1-1; D unclear. Germline-derived CDR1 and CDR2 are LNHDA and SQIVND (reference sequence). The CDR3 has 12 amino acids. Trimming took off 10 bases at V and 1 base at J, with 10 bases between the two ends.

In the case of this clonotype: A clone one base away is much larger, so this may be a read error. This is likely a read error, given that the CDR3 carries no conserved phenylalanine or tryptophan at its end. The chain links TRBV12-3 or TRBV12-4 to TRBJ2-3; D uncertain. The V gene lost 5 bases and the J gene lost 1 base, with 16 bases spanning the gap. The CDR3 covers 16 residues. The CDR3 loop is CASSPQTGRGTDTQYL. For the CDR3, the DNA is TGTGCCAGCAGTCCACAGACGGGTCGAGGCACAGATACGCAGTATCTT.

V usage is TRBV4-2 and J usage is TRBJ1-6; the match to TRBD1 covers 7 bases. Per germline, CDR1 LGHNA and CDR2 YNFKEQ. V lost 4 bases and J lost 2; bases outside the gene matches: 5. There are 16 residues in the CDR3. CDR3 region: CASSRSDRTYNSPLHF. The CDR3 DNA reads TGTGCCAGCAGCCGGTCGGACAGGACCTATAATTCACCCCTCCACTTT.

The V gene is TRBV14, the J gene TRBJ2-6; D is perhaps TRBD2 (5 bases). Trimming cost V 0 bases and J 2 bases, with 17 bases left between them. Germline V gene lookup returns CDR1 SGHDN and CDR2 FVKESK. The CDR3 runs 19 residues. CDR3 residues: CASSQDLGRGGTGANVLTF. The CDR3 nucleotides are TGTGCCAGCAGCCAAGATCTAGGCAGAGGAGGTACTGGGGCCAACGTCCTGACTTTC.

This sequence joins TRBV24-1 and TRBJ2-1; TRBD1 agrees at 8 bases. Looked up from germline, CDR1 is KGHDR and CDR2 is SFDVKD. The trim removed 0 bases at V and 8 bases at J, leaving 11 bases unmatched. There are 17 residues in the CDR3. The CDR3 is CATSDLGTTGAGDEQFF. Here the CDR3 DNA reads TGTGCCACCAGTGATTTGGGAACGACAGGGGCAGGAGATGAGCAGTTCTTC.

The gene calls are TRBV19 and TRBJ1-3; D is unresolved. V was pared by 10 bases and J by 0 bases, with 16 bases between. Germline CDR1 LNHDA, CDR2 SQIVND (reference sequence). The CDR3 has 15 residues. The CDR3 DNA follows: TGTGCCACTCCAGCAGGACCCAGCTCTGGAAACACCATATATTTT. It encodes CATPAGPSSGNTIYF.

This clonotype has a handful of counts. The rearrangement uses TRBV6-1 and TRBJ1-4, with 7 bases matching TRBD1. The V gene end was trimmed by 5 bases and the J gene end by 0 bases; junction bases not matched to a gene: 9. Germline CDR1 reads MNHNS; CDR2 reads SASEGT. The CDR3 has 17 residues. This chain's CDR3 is CASSYRAGGATNEKLFF. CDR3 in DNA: TGTGCCAGCAGTTATCGGGCAGGGGGTGCAACTAATGAAAAACTGTTTTTT.

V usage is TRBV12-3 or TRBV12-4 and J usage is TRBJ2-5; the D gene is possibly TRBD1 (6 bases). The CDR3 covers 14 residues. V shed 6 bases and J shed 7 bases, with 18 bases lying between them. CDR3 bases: TGTGCCAGCAGCTCACACACAGGGCCGGTGACCCAGTACTTC. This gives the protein CASSSHTGPVTQYF.

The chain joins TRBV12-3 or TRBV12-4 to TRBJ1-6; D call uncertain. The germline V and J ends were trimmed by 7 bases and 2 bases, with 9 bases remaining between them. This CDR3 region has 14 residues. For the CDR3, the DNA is TGTGCCAGCACCTTGAGCACCTATAATTCACCCCTCCACTTT. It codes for CASTLSTYNSPLHF.

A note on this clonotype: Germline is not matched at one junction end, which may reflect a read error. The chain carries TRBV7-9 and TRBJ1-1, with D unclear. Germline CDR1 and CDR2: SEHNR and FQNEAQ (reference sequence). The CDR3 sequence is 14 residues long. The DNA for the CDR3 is TGTTCCAGCAGCTTTCAACGACGGGACACTGAAGCTTTCTTT. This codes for CSSSFQRRDTEAFF.

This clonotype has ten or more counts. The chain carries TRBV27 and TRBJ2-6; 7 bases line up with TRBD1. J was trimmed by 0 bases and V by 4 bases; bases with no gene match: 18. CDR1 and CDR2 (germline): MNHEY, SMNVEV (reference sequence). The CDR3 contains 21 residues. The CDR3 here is CASSSPLGRQGARSGANVLTF. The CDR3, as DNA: TGTGCCAGCAGTTCCCCCCTCGGAAGACAGGGAGCCCGCTCTGGGGCCAACGTCCTGACTTTC.

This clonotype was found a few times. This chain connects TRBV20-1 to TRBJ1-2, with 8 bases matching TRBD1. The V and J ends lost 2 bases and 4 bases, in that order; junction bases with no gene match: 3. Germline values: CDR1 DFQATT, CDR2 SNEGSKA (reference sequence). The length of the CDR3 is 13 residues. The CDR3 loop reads CSARQGAGYGYTF. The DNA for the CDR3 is TGCAGTGCTAGACAGGGGGCTGGCTATGGCTACACCTTC.

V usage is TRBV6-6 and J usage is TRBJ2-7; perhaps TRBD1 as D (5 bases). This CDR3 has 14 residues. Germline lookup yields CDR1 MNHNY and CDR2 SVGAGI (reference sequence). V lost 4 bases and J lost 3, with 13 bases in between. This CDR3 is CASSCADRDYEQYV. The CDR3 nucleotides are TGTGCCAGCAGTTGCGCCGACAGAGACTACGAGCAGTACGTC.

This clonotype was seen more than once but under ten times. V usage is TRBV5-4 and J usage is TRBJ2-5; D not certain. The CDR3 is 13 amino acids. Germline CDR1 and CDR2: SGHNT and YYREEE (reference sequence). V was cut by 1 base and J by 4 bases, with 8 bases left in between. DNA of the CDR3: TGTGCCAGCAGCTTGACCTCTTTAGAGACCCAGTACTTC. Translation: CASSLTSLETQYF.

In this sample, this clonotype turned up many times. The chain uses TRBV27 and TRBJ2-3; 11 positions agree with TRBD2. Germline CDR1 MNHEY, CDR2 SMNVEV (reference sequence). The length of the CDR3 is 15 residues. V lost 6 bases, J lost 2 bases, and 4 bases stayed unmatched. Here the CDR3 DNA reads TGTGCCAGCAGCCTGACTAGCGGGGCCACAGATACGCAGTATTTT. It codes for CASSLTSGATDTQYF.